The clone carrying this T cell receptor beta chain was detected only a few times. This specimen comes from a study of patients and donors after allogeneic stem cell transplantation. Trimming took 1 base from V and 0 from J, leaving 8 bases between them. This CDR3 is 15 amino acids long. Germline V gene sequence: CDR1 ENHRY, CDR2 SYGVKD. TCRdb analysed the RT-PCR reads with MiXCR anew, one entry per CDR3 protein. The table lists 410,000 or so distinct CDR3 sequences, under 20% of them singletons. Sequencing was carried out using blood, either unsorted or a sorted T cell fraction (not recorded which). This sequence was found in a human donor who was either an allogeneic HSCT recipient or a stem cell or donor lymphocyte infusion donor (not recorded which). It is not recorded whose cells these are; they may come from a transplant donor. This rearrangement joins TRBV10-3 to TRBJ2-3, with D perhaps given as TRBD1 or TRBD2 (5 bases each). CDR3 DNA: TGTGCCATCAGTGAGTGGGGCGGGAGCACAGATACGCAGTATTTT. Amino acid sequence: CAISEWGGSTDTQYF.